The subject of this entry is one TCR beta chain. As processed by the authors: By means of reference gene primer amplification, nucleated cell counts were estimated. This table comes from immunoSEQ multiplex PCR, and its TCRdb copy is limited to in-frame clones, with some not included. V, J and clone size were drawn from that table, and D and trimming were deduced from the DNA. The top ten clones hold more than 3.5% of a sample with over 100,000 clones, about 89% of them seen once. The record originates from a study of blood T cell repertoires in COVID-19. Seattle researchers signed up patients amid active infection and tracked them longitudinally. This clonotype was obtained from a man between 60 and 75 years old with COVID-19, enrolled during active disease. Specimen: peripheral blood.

Here the CDR3 reads CSVERGAQGYTF. The CDR3 DNA is TGCAGCGTCGAACGCGGGGCTCAGGGCTACACCTTC. V gene TRBV29-1 combines with J gene TRBJ1-2; tentative D call: TRBD1 (5 bases). CDR1 and CDR2 from the germline V gene are SQVTM and ANQGSEA. Trimming left V 6 bases short and J 8 bases short, with 16 bases between. This CDR3 has 12 residues.